This T cell receptor (beta chain) originates from a study of CD8+CD57+ T cells in acquired aplastic anemia. Whole-study context: Sorted CD4+ and CD8+ cells yielded about 2.9 ug of DNA on average. Notes on the study in general: CD8+ Simpson's diversity showed no significant patient-control difference. It was found that 25 to 35 CD8+ CDR3 sequences were shared between patients and controls.

Trimming took off 6 bases at V and 0 bases at J, with 14 bases between the two ends. This CDR3 has 15 amino acids. Per germline, CDR1 LGHNT and CDR2 FRNRAP. This clonotype was seen repeatedly, ten times or more. Antigen: not known. Using genomic DNA as the template, TCR beta VDJ and CDR3 profiling was carried out. TCRdb fed the reads into MiXCR, producing one record per CDR3 protein. The data contain 150,000 to 200,000 distinct CDR3 sequences, more than 60% of them singletons. The authors sequenced patients whose flow cytometry had shown CD8+CD57+ cell expansion. When blood sampling took place, the patients had received no therapy.

The chain links TRBV12-5 to TRBJ1-1; D uncertain. This receptor was taken from a human donor with aplastic anemia. Input material: sorted CD4+, CD8+, or CD8+CD57+ T cells (not recorded which) from PBMCs. The DNA of the CDR3 is TGTGCTAGTGGATCAGGTGGAAGGTTGAACACTGAAGCTTTCTTT. It yields the protein CASGSGGRLNTEAFF.